The entry that follows covers one TCR beta chain sequence. The data were taken from a study of blood T cell repertoires in COVID-19. Study context: From T cells, B-cell-depleted T cells, or PBMCs came the material, which was cDNA or gDNA.

Per the authors' pipeline: It was from reference gene primer amplification that nucleated cell counts were estimated. Sequencing used immunoSEQ multiplex PCR; TCRdb keeps in-frame clones, though not all of them. Clone size and the V and J calls come from that table; the DNA yielded D and trimming. Of hundreds of thousands of clones in the sample, almost 85% were seen once. Germline loops: CDR1 LGHNA, CDR2 YNFKEQ. The CDR3 totals 16 residues. Losses at the gene ends were 4 bases for V and 2 bases for J; bases not matched to a gene: 4. The clonotype was recovered from a man in his fifties or sixties with active or convalescent COVID-19. J is TRBJ2-1 and V is TRBV4-2; 11 bases map to TRBD2. Sequencing was performed on peripheral blood. The CDR3 nucleotides are TGTGCCAGCAGCCCCCCTAGCGGGAGGACCTACAATGAGCAGTTCTTC. Amino acid sequence: CASSPPSGRTYNEQFF.